The rows below give T cell receptor beta chains drawn from one sample of a study. TCRdb ran MiXCR on the 5' RACE reads and lists one entry per CDR3 protein. There are some 60,000 distinct CDR3 sequences in the sample; more than 25% occur only once, and around 2.5% lies in the top ten. Source material: tumor-infiltrating naive CD4+ T cells sorted from the breast tumor. The receptors here all came from a female donor with breast cancer. Each CDR3 is given with its conserved first and last residue. D genes are given only for firm matches. The listing skips clone size in some rows; elsewhere it reads once, few, many or a size class.

size	V	D	J	CDR3	DNA
medium-sized	TRBV12-3/TRBV12-4	-	TRBJ2-1	CASSVLAREQFF	TGTGCCAGCAGCGTACTAGCAAGGGAGCAGTTCTTC
few	TRBV30	TRBD1	TRBJ1-6	CAWSPGQGARSPLHF	TGTGCCTGGAGCCCGGGACAGGGGGCCAGGTCACCCCTCCACTTT
-	TRBV5-1	TRBD1	TRBJ2-3	CASSPDRATDTQYF	TGCGCCAGCAGCCCGGACAGGGCCACAGATACGCAGTATTTT
many	TRBV5-1	TRBD1	TRBJ2-1	CASSFTGDRYNEQFF	TGCGCCAGCAGCTTTACAGGGGACCGCTACAATGAGCAGTTCTTC
-	TRBV27	-	TRBJ1-1	CASTSPSTEAFF	TGTGCCAGCACCTCACCGAGCACTGAAGCTTTCTTT
many	TRBV4-2	-	TRBJ2-7	CASSQSGTISYEQYF	TGTGCCAGCAGCCAGTCCGGGACCATCTCCTACGAGCAGTACTTC
-	TRBV5-1	TRBD2	TRBJ2-1	CASSMTSVSYNEQFF	TGCGCCAGCAGCATGACTAGCGTCTCCTACAATGAGCAGTTCTTC
-	TRBV6-1	TRBD2	TRBJ2-1	CASSDGGRTSMKQFF	TGTGCCAGCAGTGATGGCGGGAGGACCTCAATGAAGCAGTTCTTC
-	TRBV5-1	TRBD2	TRBJ2-5	CASSGPTFTLAGQETQYF	TGCGCCAGCAGCGGACCTACTTTCACCCTAGCGGGCCAAGAGACCCAGTACTTC
-	TRBV5-1	-	TRBJ2-3	CASSLGAGLSTDTQYF	TGCGCCAGCAGCTTGGGGGCAGGTTTAAGCACAGATACGCAGTATTTT
-	TRBV15	-	TRBJ2-7	CATSSRTEPYEQYF	TGTGCCACCAGCTCCCGGACGGAACCCTACGAGCAGTACTTC
few	TRBV6-6	TRBD1	TRBJ2-2	CASSTGASGELFF	TGTGCCAGCAGTACAGGGGCTTCCGGGGAGCTGTTTTTT
many	TRBV6-1	TRBD1	TRBJ1-3	CASDRAGAGNTIYF	TGTGCCAGCGACAGGGCGGGCGCTGGAAACACCATATATTTT
-	TRBV11-1	-	TRBJ2-3	CASSSKVTDTQYF	TGTGCCAGCAGCTCTAAAGTGACAGATACGCAGTATTTT
-	TRBV12-3/TRBV12-4	TRBD1	TRBJ2-2	CASTVTGGTGELFF	TGTGCCAGCACCGTCACAGGGGGGACCGGGGAGCTGTTTTTT
few	TRBV28	-	TRBJ2-1	CASSSAGATLRFF	TGTGCCAGCAGTTCCGCTGGGGCCACTCTCCGGTTCTTC
-	TRBV11-3	TRBD2	TRBJ2-2	CASSPGGGRGGELFF	TGTGCCAGCAGCCCCGGCGGGGGGCGCGGCGGGGAGCTGTTTTTT
-	TRBV20-1	-	TRBJ2-5	CSASNGGGETQYF	TGCAGTGCTAGCAACGGGGGAGGAGAGACCCAGTACTTC
few	TRBV6-6	-	TRBJ2-1	CASSKTRGNEQFF	TGTGCCAGCAGCAAAACCCGAGGCAATGAGCAGTTCTTC
many	TRBV28	-	TRBJ1-2	CASSLGGLTSGGYTF	TGTGCCAGCAGTTTGGGTGGACTCACGTCTGGTGGCTACACCTTC
-	TRBV20-1	-	TRBJ2-7	CSARGGPAYEQYF	TGCAGTGCTAGAGGTGGGCCGGCCTACGAGCAGTACTTC
-	TRBV12-5	-	TRBJ2-2	CASGLGRADTGELFF	TGTGCTAGTGGTTTGGGCAGGGCGGACACCGGGGAGCTGTTTTTT
-	TRBV7-9	-	TRBJ2-3	CASSLWAVSTDTQYF	TGTGCCAGCAGCTTATGGGCAGTCAGCACAGATACGCAGTATTTT
many	TRBV7-2	TRBD1	TRBJ2-1	CASSFPTQSGGEQFF	TGTGCCAGCAGCTTCCCAACACAATCAGGGGGTGAGCAGTTCTTC
-	TRBV6-1	-	TRBJ2-2	CASIDPNTGELFF	TGTGCCAGCATAGACCCGAACACCGGGGAGCTGTTTTTT